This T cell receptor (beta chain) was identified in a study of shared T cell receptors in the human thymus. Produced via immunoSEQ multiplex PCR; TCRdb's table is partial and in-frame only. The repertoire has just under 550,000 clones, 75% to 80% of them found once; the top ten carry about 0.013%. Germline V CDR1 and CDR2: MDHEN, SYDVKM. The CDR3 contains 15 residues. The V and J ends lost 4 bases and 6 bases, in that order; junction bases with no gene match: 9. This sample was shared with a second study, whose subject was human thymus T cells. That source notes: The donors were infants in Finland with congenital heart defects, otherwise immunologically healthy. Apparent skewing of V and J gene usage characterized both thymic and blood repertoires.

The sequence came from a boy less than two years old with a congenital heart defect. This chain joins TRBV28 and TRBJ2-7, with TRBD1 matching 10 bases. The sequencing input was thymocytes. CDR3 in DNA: TGTGCCAGCAGTTCCCCACCGGGACAGGGGATCGAGCAGTACTTC. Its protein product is CASSSPPGQGIEQYF.